These 9 T cell receptor beta chains came from one sample sequenced in a study of T cells expressing NK-cell markers. TCRdb reanalyzed the 5' RACE reads and collapses them to one entry per CDR3 protein, without DNA. This table lists 200,000 to 300,000 distinct CDR3 sequences. Material for sequencing was blood T cells: a sorted CD56 or NKG2C T cell subset, CD4+ or CD8+ T cells, or bulk PBMC T cells (not recorded which). These receptor sequences come from a young man in good health.

The rearrangement links TRBV5-4 to TRBJ2-3; TCRdb indicates TRBD1, and absent DNA this call remains unverified. This CDR3 is built from 16 residues. The V gene's germline CDR1 is SGHNT and CDR2 YYREEE (reference sequence). This CDR3 is CASSSPGGQGADTQYF. Full variable domain (missing parts from reference TRBV5-4 and TRBJ2-3): ETGVTQSPTHLIKTRGQQVTLRCSSQSGHNTVSWYQQALGQGPQFIFQYYREEENGRGNFPPRFSGLQFPNYSSELNVNALELDDSALYLCASSSPGGQGADTQYFGPGTRLTVL.

The CDR3 sequence is CASSLEGQLNTEAFF. V usage is TRBV5-1 and J usage is TRBJ1-1; TCRdb names TRBD1, which stays unverified in the absence of DNA. This CDR3 comprises 15 residues. From germline, CDR1 is SGHRS and CDR2 YFSETQ.

The V gene is TRBV29-1, the J gene TRBJ2-3; TCRdb returns TRBD1, unconfirmable since there is no DNA. The CDR3 spans 14 residues. Germline V gene lookup returns CDR1 SQVTM and CDR2 ANQGSEA. This CDR3 reads CSVEGQKGTDTQYF.

This chain uses TRBV2 with TRBJ2-3; without DNA, the TCRdb call of TRBD1 cannot be checked. In germline, CDR1 is SNHLY, CDR2 FYNNEI. CDR3 length: 12 residues. CDR3: CASARGTDTQYF.

This chain links TRBV4-3 with TRBJ2-1; TCRdb returns TRBD1, unconfirmable since there is no DNA. The CDR3 spans 15 residues. The germline V gene encodes CDR1 LGHNA and CDR2 YSLEER. The CDR3 sequence: CASSQRPLNYNEQFF.

The V gene is TRBV5-1, the J gene TRBJ2-2; TCRdb indicates TRBD1, and absent DNA this call remains unverified. CDR1 and CDR2 from the germline V gene are SGHRS and YFSETQ. The CDR3 contains 17 residues. The CDR3 reads CASSPSIGTGSSGELFF.

The chain employs TRBV6-2 or TRBV6-3 and TRBJ2-1; TCRdb proposes TRBD2, but this gene call is untestable without DNA. The germline V gene encodes CDR1 MNHEY and CDR2 SVGEGT. The CDR3 is made up of 15 amino acids. CDR3 sequence: CASISPFGRDNEQFF.

This chain links TRBV4-1 with TRBJ2-5; TCRdb calls TRBD1, which cannot be checked without DNA. The CDR3 has 15 residues. The germline CDR1 and CDR2 sequences are MGHRA and YSYEKL. The CDR3: CASSPRTDDQETQYF.

CDR3 sequence: CSAGSTSGRKNTQYF. The chain is built from TRBV20-1 and TRBJ2-3; with no DNA, the TCRdb D assignment of TRBD2 cannot be verified. Germline V gene data show CDR1 as DFQATT and CDR2 as SNEGSKA (reference sequence). The CDR3 is 15 residues long.